This entry is about one T cell receptor beta chain. This specimen belongs to a study of blood T cell repertoires in COVID-19. Overall study context: Samples representing acute and convalescent COVID-19 were sourced from the United States, Italy and Spain. T cells, B-cell-depleted T cells, or PBMCs provided the cDNA or gDNA that served as material.

Germline lookup yields CDR1 MNHEY and CDR2 SMNVEV (reference sequence). Trimming pared 6 bases from V and 0 bases from J, leaving 6 bases between. CDR3 length equals 12 residues. Original analysis: Estimation of nucleated cell counts relied on the amplification of reference gene primers. Here immunoSEQ multiplex PCR was the method, and the copy in TCRdb shows in-frame clones only, minus some. V and J calls and clone size are those listed in that table; D and trimming were worked out from the DNA. The sample lists around 300,000 clones; roughly 90% were seen once. Sequences were obtained from peripheral blood. The chain has TRBV27 and TRBJ2-7; tentatively, D is TRBD1 (5 bases). The sequence was collected from a woman aged 35 to 49 who had recovered from COVID-19. CDR3 sequence reads: CASRDISYEQYF. CDR3 DNA sequence: TGTGCCAGCAGGGACATCTCCTACGAGCAGTACTTC.